This is a list of T cell receptor beta chains from one sample in a study of blood T cell repertoires in COVID-19. Libraries were prepared by immunoSEQ multiplex PCR; TCRdb keeps only in-frame clonotypes and omits some of them. This sample carries hundreds of thousands of clones, about 88% of them seen once, and the ten largest clones take about an eighth. The sequencing input was peripheral blood. These receptors came from a woman between 65 and 79 years old with COVID-19, enrolled during active disease. CDR3s include the opening cysteine and the closing phenylalanine or tryptophan. A D gene is named only where the DNA matches it firmly. The size entry is marked missing in some rows and otherwise reads once, few, many or a size class.

j_call clone_size cdr3_length v_call d_call cdr3_nt cdr3_aa
TRBJ2-7 . 14 TRBV5-1 TRBD1 TGCGCCAGCAGCCCAGGGACAGTGAGCAACGAGCAGTACTTC CASSPGTVSNEQYF
TRBJ1-5 . 17 TRBV5-6 . TGTGCCAGCAGCTTCCGGGACACGCGGTGGGGCAATCAGCCCCAGCATTTT CASSFRDTRWGNQPQHF
TRBJ1-1 once 13 TRBV10-1 TRBD1 TGCGCCAGTCAGGACAGGAGGAACACTGAAGCTTTCTTT CASQDRRNTEAFF
TRBJ2-5 . 15 TRBV9 . TGTGCCAGCAGCGTAGCCGGGTCCGGCCAAGAGACCCAGTACTTC CASSVAGSGQETQYF
TRBJ1-5 . 14 TRBV27 . TGTGCCAGCAGTTTTGTGGGAGTGGATCAGCCCCAGCATTTT CASSFVGVDQPQHF
TRBJ1-5 . 14 TRBV27 . TGTGCCAGCAGTCCCGGGATTAGCAATCAGCCCCAGCATTTT CASSPGISNQPQHF
TRBJ1-3 . 13 TRBV19 . TGTGCCAGTAGACTATTCTCTGGAAACACCATATATTTT CASRLFSGNTIYF
TRBJ2-3 . 14 TRBV7-3 TRBD2 TGTGCCAGCAGCCTAGCGGGGGCCTCAGATACGCAGTATTTT CASSLAGASDTQYF
TRBJ1-2 . 12 TRBV29-1 TRBD1 TGCAGCGTTGGTTCAGGGGGTGGTGGCTACACCTTC CSVGSGGGGYTF
TRBJ2-7 . 16 TRBV18 TRBD1 TGTGCCAGCTCACTCTCCCAGGACAGGGGCCCCTACGAGCAGTACTTC CASSLSQDRGPYEQYF
TRBJ1-2 once 12 TRBV2 . TGTGCCAGCAGTGACGTGACAGATGGCTACACCTTC CASSDVTDGYTF